Shown below are 14 T cell receptor beta chains from a single sample sequenced in a study of blood T cell repertoires in COVID-19. Method: immunoSEQ multiplex PCR; TCRdb's copy keeps in-frame clones and lacks some. The repertoire holds about 190,000 clones, 70% to 85% seen once, with 9.5% to 15% in the top ten. What was sequenced was peripheral blood. These receptors were collected from a woman in her forties or fifties with acute or convalescent COVID-19.

This clone turned up a few times. The chain uses TRBV19 and TRBJ2-2, with 8 bases that match TRBD2. Germline CDR1 is LNHDA and CDR2 is SQIVND (reference sequence). V shed 7 bases, J shed 6 bases, and the junction held 7 bases outside the gene matches. The length of the CDR3 is 14 residues. The CDR3 nucleotides read TGTGCCAGTATGCTTAAGCGGGAGTCCGGGGAGCTGTTTTTT. It translates to CASMLKRESGELFF.

This clone was seen only once. The genes are TRBV6-6 and TRBJ2-5, with 11 bases identical to TRBD2. The V gene end was trimmed by 5 bases and the J gene end by 7 bases; junction bases not matched to a gene: 6. This CDR3 region has 14 residues. CDR1 and CDR2 from the germline V gene are MNHNY and SVGAGI (reference sequence). The CDR3 DNA sequence: TGTGCCAGCAGTCTAACTAGCGGGAGAAGGACCCAGTACTTC. It encodes CASSLTSGRRTQYF.

The rearrangement uses TRBV10-2 and TRBJ2-7, with 9 positions matching TRBD2. The length of the CDR3 is 13 residues. After removal of 10 bases from V and 3 bases from J, the junction contained 7 bases not matched to a gene. Germline V gene data show CDR1 as WSHSY and CDR2 as SAAADI. The CDR3 DNA reads as TGCGCCACCGAGACGCGGGAGGGCTACGAGCAGTACTTC. Its protein product is CATETREGYEQYF.

The chain carries TRBV28 and TRBJ2-1, with D possibly being TRBD1 (5 bases). The CDR3 has 11 amino acids. Germline assignment: CDR1 MDHEN and CDR2 SYDVKM. V gave up 7 bases and J gave up 9 bases, with 10 bases separating them. CDR3 DNA sequence: TGTGCCAGCAACTGGGGCGGTGAGCAGTTCTTC. Its protein product is CASNWGGEQFF.

The J gene is TRBJ2-2, the V gene TRBV19; D is possibly TRBD1 (7 bases). Germline-derived CDR1 and CDR2 are LNHDA and SQIVND (reference sequence). V dropped 1 base and J dropped 4 bases, with 16 bases sitting between them. The CDR3 totals 17 residues. The CDR3 region has the DNA TGTGCCAGTAGTATAGGGCCGGGCCAGGGGGGCACCGGGGAGCTGTTTTTT. Its translation: CASSIGPGQGGTGELFF. The complete variable domain, with remaining parts taken from reference TRBV19 and TRBJ2-2, reads DGGITQSPKYLFRKEGQNVTLSCEQNLNHDAMYWYRQDPGQGLRLIYYSQIVNDFQKGDIAEGYSVSREKKESFPLTVTSAQKNPTAFYLCASSIGPGQGGTGELFFGEGSRLTVL.

V usage is TRBV5-4 and J usage is TRBJ2-7; D is possibly TRBD1 (6 bases). CDR1 is SGHNT and CDR2 is YYREEE in the germline V gene (reference sequence). The V and J ends lost 0 bases and 0 bases respectively, with 13 bases between them. This CDR3 is built from 16 residues. CDR3 in amino acids: CASSLEGTPFSYEQYF. DNA for the CDR3: TGTGCCAGCAGCTTGGAGGGGACACCCTTCTCCTACGAGCAGTACTTC.

The chain carries TRBV5-8 and TRBJ1-1; no clear D gene. Looked up from germline, CDR1 is SGHTS and CDR2 is YDEGEE. The CDR3 consists of 15 residues. V gave up 4 bases and J gave up 0 bases, with 13 bases separating them. CDR3 sequence: CASSGGVLLNTEAFF. The DNA of the CDR3 is TGTGCCAGCAGCGGTGGAGTGTTGTTGAACACTGAAGCTTTCTTT.

V and J are TRBV6-2 or TRBV6-3 and TRBJ1-5; D gene uncertain. V lost 5 bases and J 4 bases, leaving 18 bases between the germline ends. The germline CDR1 and CDR2 sequences are MNHEY and SVGEGT. This CDR3 is built from 16 residues. DNA for the CDR3: TGTGCCAGCAGTATCCCCGACTATCCGGGGAATCAGCCCCAGCATTTT. Translating it yields CASSIPDYPGNQPQHF.

The gene calls are TRBV2 and TRBJ2-1; possibly TRBD2 for D (5 bases). Germline CDR1 is SNHLY and CDR2 is FYNNEI. The CDR3 totals 16 residues. V was clipped by 6 bases and J by 7 bases, with 22 bases between them. The CDR3 DNA follows: TGTGCCAGCAGAGACAACCAACTGCGTTCGGGGAATGAGCAGTTCTTC. It specifies CASRDNQLRSGNEQFF.

The rearrangement uses TRBV6-1 and TRBJ2-7; no definite D call. Germline V gives CDR1 MNHNS, CDR2 SASEGT. V was cut by 3 bases and J by 7 bases, with 4 bases left in between. The CDR3 spans 10 residues. The CDR3 DNA is TGTGCCAGCAGTGATTATGAGCAGTACTTC. Its protein product is CASSDYEQYF.

The V and J genes are TRBV27 and TRBJ2-3; a weak D match, TRBD1 (6 bases). V lost 0 bases, J lost 0 bases, and 7 bases lay in between. The V gene's germline CDR1 is MNHEY and CDR2 SMNVEV (reference sequence). The CDR3 runs to 15 residues. CDR3 in amino acids: CASSLSRGSTDTQYF. The CDR3 region has the DNA TGTGCCAGCAGTTTATCAAGGGGGAGCACAGATACGCAGTATTTT.

CDR3 sequence: CASSEGLADTGELFF. The CDR3 DNA follows: TGTGCCAGCAGTGAAGGACTAGCGGACACCGGGGAGCTGTTTTTT. The V gene is TRBV25-1, the J gene TRBJ2-2; 10 nucleotides match TRBD2. Germline-derived CDR1 and CDR2 are MGHDK and SYGVNS. The CDR3 has 15 residues. V lost 2 bases and J lost 3; bases outside the gene matches: 0.

The chain combines TRBV27 with TRBJ1-1; D ambiguous. The germline gives CDR1 MNHEY, CDR2 SMNVEV (reference sequence). Trimming pared 6 bases from V and 1 base from J, leaving 9 bases between. This CDR3 has 13 amino acids. The CDR3 nucleotides read TGTGCCAGCAGAGACCCAGGGAACACTGAAGCTTTCTTT. It translates to CASRDPGNTEAFF.

This clone occurred a few times. This chain links TRBV21-1 with TRBJ2-7; no check of the table's D call, TRBD1, against the DNA was made. TRBV21-1 is a pseudogene segment. The CDR3 contains 14 residues. In nucleotides, the CDR3 is TGTGCCAGCAGCAGAGCACAGTACTCCTACGAGCAGTACTTC. Translation gives CASSRAQYSYEQYF.